The rows below give T cell receptor beta chains drawn from one sample of a study of shared clonotypes between healthy human individuals. Clones were read by immunoSEQ multiplex PCR, and TCRdb kept only the in-frame ones, dropping some. The sample carries 1,400,000 or so clones, approximately 98.5% recorded once. Sequencing was done on a sample of naive CD4+ T cells sorted from blood. These receptors were taken from a man between 25 and 39 years old in good health. Both conserved end residues are part of each CDR3. D genes are given only for firm matches.

d_gene	j_gene	v_gene	CDR3aa
.	TRBJ2-7	TRBV4-2	CASSHQGPVGEQYF
.	TRBJ1-2	TRBV30	CAWKRGPGGYTF
.	TRBJ1-5	TRBV18	CASSPPGSSGNQPQHF
TRBD2	TRBJ2-1	TRBV14	CASSQARLAGINERFF
TRBD2	TRBJ2-3	TRBV5-1	CASSSLGGLAGRTDTQYF
TRBD1	TRBJ2-5	TRBV28	CASSLYRGETQYF
TRBD1	TRBJ2-3	TRBV5-1	CASSQGQYTDTQYF
.	TRBJ2-3	TRBV7-8	CASQKGSKTDTQYF
TRBD1	TRBJ1-5	TRBV7-2	CASSREDRNQHF
TRBD2	TRBJ2-2	TRBV7-3	CASSPREGGGELFF
.	TRBJ2-3	TRBV7-9	CASSLSEDTQYF
TRBD2	TRBJ2-1	TRBV6-5	CASSYGLAEYNEQFF
TRBD1	TRBJ1-5	TRBV11-2	CASSLDLTGDQPQHF
TRBD2	TRBJ2-1	TRBV7-2	CASSLLLAGGDEQFF
TRBD2	TRBJ2-3	TRBV10-2	CASSEPQAGRTDTQYF